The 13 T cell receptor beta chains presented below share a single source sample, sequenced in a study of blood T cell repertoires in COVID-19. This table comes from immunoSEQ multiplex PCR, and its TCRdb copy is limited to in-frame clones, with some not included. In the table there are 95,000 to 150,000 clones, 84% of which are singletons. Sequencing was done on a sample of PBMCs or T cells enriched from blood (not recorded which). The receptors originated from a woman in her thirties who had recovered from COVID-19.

The CDR3 here is CASRGQGWPDTQYF. Written as DNA, the CDR3 is TGTGCCAGCAGAGGACAGGGATGGCCAGATACGCAGTATTTT. The chain has TRBV5-6 and TRBJ2-3, with TRBD1 matching 8 bases. Germline trimming cut 5 bases from V and 4 bases from J; bases unmatched to any gene: 6. This CDR3 has 14 amino acids. Looked up from germline, CDR1 is SGHDT and CDR2 is YYEEEE.

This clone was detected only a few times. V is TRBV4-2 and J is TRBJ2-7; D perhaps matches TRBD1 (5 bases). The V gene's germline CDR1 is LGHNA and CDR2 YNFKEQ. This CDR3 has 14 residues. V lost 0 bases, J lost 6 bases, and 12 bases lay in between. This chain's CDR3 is CASSQDWGRREQYF. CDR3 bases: TGTGCCAGCAGCCAAGACTGGGGCAGGCGCGAGCAGTACTTC.

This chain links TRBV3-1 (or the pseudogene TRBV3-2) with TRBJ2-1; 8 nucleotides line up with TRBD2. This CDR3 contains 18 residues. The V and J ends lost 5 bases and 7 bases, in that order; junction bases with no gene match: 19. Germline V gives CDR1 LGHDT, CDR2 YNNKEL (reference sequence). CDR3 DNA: TGTGCCAGCAGCTCTGAGCTCCGAATAGCGGGGTCGGGGAATGAGCAGTTCTTC. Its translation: CASSSELRIAGSGNEQFF.

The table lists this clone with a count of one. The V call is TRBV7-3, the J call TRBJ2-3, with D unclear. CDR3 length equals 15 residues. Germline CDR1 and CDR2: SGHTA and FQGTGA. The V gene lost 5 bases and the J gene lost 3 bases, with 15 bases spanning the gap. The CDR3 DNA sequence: TGTGCCAGCAGCCCACTTGCGGTAGCTACAGATACGCAGTATTTT. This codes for CASSPLAVATDTQYF.

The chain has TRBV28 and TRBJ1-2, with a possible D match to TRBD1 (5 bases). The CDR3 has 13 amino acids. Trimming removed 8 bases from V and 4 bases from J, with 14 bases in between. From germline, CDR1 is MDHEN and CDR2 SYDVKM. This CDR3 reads CASARRGRYGYTF. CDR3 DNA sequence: TGTGCCAGCGCGAGGAGGGGCCGCTATGGCTACACCTTC.

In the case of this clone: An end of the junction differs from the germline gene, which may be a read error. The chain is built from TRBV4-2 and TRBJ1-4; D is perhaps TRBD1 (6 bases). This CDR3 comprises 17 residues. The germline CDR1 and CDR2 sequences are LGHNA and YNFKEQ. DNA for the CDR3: TGTGCCAGCAGCCAAGATCGGGATACAGGGACTAGTGAAAAACTGTTTTTT. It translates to CASSQDRDTGTSEKLFF.

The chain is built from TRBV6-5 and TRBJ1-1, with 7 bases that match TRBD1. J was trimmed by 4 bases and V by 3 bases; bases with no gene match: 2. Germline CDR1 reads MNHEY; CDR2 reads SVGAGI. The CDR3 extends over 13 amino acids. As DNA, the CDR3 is TGTGCCAGCAGTTATTCAGGGGGCACTGAAGCTTTCTTT. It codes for CASSYSGGTEAFF.

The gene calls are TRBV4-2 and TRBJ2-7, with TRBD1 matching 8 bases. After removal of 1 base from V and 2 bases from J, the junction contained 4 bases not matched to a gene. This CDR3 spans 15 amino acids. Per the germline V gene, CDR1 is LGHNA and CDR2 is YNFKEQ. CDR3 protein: CASSQATGGAYEQYF. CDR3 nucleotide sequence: TGTGCCAGCAGCCAAGCCACAGGGGGTGCCTACGAGCAGTACTTC.

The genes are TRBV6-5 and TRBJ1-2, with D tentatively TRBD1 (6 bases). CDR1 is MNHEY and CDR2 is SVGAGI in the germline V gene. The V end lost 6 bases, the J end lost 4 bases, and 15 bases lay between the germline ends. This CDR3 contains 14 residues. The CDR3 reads CASSPRTAPYGYTF. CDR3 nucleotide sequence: TGTGCCAGCAGCCCAAGGACAGCCCCCTATGGCTACACCTTC.

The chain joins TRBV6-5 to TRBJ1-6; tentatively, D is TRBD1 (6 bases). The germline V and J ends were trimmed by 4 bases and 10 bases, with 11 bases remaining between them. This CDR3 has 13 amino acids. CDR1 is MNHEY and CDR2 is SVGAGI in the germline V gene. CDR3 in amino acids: CASSSQGRSPLHF. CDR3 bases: TGTGCCAGCAGTTCGCAGGGGAGATCACCCCTCCACTTT.

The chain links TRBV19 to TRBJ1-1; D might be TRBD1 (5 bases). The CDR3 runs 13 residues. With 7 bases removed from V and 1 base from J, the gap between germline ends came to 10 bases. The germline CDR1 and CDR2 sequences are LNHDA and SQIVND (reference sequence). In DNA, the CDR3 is TGTGCCAGTATCGGCAGGGCGAACACTGAAGCTTTCTTT. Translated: CASIGRANTEAFF.

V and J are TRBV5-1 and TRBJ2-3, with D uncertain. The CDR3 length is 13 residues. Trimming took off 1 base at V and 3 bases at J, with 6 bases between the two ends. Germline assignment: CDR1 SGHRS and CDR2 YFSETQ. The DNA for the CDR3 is TGCGCCAGCAGCTTGCCAGGAACAGATACGCAGTATTTT. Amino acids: CASSLPGTDTQYF.

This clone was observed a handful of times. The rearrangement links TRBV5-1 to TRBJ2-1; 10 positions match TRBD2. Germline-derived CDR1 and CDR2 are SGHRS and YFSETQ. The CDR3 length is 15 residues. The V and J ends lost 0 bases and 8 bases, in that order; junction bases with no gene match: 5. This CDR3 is CASSLVAGGMHEQFF. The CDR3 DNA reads TGCGCCAGCAGCTTGGTAGCGGGAGGAATGCATGAGCAGTTCTTC. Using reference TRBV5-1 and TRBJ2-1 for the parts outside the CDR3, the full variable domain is KAGVTQTPRYLIKTRGQQVTLSCSPISGHRSVSWYQQTPGQGLQFLFEYFSETQRNKGNFPGRFSGRQFSNSRSEMNVSTLELGDSALYLCASSLVAGGMHEQFFGPGTRLTVL.